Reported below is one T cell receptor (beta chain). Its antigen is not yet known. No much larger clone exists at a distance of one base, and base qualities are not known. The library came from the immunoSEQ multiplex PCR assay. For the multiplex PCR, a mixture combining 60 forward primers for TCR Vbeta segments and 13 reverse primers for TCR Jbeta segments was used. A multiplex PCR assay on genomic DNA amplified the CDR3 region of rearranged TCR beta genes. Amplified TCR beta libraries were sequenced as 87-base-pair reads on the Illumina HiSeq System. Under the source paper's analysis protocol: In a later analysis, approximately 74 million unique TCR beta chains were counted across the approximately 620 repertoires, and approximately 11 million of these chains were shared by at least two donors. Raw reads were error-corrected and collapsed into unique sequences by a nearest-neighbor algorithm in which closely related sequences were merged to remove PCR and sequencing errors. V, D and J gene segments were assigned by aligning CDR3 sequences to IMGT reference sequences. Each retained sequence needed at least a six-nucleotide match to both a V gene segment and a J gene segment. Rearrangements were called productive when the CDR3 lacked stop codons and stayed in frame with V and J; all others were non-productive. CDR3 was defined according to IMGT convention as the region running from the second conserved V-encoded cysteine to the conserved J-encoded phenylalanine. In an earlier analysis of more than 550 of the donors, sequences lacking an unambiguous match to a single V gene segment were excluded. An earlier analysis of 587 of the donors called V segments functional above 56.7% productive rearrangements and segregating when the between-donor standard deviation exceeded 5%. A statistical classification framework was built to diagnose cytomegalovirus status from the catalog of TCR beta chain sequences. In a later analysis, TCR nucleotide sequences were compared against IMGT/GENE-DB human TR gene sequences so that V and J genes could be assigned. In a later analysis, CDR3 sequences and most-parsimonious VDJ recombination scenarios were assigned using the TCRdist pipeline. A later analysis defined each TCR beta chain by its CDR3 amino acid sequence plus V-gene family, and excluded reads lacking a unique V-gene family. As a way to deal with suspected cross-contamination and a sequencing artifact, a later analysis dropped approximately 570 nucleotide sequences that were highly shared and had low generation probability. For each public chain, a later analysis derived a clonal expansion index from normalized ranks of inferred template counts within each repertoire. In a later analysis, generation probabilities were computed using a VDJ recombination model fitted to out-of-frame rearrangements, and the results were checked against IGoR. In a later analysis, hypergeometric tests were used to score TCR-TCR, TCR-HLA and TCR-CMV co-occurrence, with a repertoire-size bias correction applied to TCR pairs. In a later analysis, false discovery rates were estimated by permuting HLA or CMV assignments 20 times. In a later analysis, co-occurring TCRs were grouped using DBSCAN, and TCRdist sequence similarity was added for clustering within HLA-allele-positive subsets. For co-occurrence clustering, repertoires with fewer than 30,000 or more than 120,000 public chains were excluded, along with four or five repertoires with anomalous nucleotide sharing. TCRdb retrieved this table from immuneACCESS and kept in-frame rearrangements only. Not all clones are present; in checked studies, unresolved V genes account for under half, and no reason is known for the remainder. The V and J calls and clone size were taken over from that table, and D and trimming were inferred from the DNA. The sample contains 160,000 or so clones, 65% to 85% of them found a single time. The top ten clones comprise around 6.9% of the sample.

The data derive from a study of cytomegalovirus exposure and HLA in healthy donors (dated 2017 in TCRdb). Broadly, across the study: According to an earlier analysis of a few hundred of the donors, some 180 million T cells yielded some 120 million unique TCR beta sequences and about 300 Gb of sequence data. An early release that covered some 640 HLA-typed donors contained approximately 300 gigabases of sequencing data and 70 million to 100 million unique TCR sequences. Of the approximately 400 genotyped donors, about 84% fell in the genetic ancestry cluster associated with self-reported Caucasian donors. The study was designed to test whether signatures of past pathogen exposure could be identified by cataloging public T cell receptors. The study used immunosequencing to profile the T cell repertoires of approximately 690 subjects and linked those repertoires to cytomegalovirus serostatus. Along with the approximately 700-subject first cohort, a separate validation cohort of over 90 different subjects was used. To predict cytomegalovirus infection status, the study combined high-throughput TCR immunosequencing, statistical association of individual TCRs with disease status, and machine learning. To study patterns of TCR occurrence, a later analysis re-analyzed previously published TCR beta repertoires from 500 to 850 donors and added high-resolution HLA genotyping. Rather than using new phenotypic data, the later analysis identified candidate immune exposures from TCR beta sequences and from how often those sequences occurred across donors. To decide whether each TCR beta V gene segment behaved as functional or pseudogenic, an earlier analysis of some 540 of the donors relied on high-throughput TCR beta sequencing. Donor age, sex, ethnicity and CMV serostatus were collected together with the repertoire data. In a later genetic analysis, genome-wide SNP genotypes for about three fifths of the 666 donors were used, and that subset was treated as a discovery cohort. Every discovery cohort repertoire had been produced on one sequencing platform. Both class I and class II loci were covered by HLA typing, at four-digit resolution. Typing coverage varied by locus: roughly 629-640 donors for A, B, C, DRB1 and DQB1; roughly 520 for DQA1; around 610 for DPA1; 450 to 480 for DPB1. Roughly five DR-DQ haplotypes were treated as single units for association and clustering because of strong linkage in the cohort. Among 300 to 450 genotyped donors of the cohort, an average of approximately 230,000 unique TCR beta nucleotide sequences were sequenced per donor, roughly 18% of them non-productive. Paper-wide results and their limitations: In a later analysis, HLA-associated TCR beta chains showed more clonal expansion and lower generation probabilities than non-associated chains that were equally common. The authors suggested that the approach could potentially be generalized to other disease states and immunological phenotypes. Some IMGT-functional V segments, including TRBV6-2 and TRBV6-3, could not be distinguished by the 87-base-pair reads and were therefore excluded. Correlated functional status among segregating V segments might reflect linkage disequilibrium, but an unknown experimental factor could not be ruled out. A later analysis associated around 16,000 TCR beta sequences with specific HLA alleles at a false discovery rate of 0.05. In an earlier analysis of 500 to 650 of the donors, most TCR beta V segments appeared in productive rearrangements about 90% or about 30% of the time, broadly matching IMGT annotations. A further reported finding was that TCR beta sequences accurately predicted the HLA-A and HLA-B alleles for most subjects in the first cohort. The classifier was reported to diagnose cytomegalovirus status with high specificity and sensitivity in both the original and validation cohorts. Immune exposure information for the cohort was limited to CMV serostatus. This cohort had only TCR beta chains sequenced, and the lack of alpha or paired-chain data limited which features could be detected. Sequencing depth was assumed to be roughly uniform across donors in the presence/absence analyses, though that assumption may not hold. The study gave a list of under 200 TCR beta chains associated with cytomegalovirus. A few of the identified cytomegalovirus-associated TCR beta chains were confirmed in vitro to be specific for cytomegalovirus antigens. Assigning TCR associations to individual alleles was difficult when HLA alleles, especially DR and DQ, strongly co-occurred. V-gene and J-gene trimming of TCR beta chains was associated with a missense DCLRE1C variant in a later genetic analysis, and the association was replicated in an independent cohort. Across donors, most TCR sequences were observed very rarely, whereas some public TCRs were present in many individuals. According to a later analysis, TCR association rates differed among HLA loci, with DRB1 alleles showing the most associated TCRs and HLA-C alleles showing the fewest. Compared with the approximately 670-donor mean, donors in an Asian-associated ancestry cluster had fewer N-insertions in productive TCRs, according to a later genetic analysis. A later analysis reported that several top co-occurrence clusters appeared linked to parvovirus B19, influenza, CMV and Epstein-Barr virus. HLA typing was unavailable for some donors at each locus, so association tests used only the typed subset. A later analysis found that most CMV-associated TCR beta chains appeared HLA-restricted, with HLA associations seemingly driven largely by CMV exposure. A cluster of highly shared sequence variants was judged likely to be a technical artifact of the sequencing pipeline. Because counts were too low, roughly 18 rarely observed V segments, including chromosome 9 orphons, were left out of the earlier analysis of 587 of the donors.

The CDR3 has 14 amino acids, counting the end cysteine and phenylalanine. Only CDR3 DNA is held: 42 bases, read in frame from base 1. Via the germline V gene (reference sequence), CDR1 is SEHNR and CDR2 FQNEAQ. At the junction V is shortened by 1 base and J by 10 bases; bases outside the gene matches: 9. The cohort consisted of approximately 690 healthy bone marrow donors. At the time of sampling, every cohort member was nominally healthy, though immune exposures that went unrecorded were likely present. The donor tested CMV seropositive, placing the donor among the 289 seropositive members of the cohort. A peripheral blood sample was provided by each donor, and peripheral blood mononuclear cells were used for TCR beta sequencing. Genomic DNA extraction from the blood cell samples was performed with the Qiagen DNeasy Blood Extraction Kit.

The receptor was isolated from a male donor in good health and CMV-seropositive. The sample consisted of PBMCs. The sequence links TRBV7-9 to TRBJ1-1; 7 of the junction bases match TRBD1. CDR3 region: CASSLVEGAGRAFF. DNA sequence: TGTGCCAGCAGCTTAGTTGAGGGGGCAGGGAGAGCTTTCTTT.